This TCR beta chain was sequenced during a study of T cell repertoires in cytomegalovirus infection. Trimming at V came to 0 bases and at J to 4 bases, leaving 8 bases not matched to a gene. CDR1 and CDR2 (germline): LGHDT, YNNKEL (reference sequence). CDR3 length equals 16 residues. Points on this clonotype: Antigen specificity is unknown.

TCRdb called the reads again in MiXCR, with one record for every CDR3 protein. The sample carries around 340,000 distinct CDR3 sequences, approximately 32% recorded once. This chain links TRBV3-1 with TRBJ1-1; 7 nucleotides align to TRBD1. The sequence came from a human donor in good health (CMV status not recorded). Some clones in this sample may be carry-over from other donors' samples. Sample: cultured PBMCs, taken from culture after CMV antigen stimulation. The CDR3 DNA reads TGTGCCAGCAGCCAAGATCCTAGGGGGCGTACCACTGAAGCTTTCTTT. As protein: CASSQDPRGRTTEAFF.